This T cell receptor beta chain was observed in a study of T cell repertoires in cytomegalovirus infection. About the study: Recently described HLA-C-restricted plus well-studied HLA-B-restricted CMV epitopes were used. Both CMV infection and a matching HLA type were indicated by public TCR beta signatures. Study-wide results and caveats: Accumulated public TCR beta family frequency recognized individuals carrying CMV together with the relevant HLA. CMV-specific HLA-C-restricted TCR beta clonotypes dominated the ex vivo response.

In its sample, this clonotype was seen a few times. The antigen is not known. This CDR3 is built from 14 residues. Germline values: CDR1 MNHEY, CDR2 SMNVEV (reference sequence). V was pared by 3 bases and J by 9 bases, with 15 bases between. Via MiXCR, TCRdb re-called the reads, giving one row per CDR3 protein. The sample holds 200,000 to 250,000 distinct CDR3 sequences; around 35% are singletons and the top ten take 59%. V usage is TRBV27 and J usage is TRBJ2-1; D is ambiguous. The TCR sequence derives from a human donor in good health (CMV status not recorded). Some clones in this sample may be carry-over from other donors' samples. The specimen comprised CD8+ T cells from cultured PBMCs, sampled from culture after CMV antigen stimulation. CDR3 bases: TGTGCCAGCAGTTTGTCCAGTTATAACGGTGAGCAGTTCTTC. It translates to CASSLSSYNGEQFF.